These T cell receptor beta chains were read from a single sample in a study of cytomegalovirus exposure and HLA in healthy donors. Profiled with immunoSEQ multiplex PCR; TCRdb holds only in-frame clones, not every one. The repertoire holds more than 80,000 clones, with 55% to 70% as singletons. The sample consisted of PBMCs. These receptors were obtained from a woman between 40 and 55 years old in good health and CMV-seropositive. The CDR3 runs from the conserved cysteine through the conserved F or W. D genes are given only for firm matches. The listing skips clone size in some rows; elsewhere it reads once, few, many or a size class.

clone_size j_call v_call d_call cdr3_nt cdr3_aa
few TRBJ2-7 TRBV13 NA TGTGCCAGCAGCCGGCTAGGTTCCTACGAGCAGTACTTC CASSRLGSYEQYF
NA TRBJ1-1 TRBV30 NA TGTGCCTGGAGTCGTCCCGGTGAAGCTTTCTTT CAWSRPGEAFF
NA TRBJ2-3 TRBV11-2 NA TGTGCCAGCAGCTTAGCCCTGTATACAGATACGCAGTATTTT CASSLALYTDTQYF
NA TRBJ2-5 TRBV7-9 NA TGTGCCAGCAGCTTTGGAGCTCTCCTGGGAGAGACCCAGTACTTC CASSFGALLGETQYF
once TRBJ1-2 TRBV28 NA TGTGCCAGCAGTTTCCAGTCTAACTATGGCTACACCTTC CASSFQSNYGYTF
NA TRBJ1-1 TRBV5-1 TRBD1 TGCGCCAGCAGCTTGGCGACAGGGATTGGGACTGAAGCTTTCTTT CASSLATGIGTEAFF
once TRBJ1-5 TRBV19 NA TGTGCCAGTAGTCCCCCGGGAGGGATCGTACGCAATCAGCCCCAGCATTTT CASSPPGGIVRNQPQHF
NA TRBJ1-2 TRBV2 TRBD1 TGTGCCAGCAGTGAAAAGACAGGGGGCGACTATGGCTACACCTTC CASSEKTGGDYGYTF
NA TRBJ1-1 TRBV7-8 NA TGTGCCAGCAGCATGGGCCCGTGGGACACTGAAGCTTTCTTT CASSMGPWDTEAFF
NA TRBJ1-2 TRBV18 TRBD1 TGTGCCAGCTCACCCTCCGGACAGGGAGTCCCTGCAAACTATGGCTACACCTTC CASSPSGQGVPANYGYTF
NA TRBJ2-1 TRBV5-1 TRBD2 TGCGCCAGCAGCTTGGAAACTAGCGGGAGAATGGCCTACAATGAGCAGTTCTTC CASSLETSGRMAYNEQFF
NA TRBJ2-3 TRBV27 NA TGTGCCAGCAGTTTGTTCGGAGACACAGATACGCAGTATTTT CASSLFGDTDTQYF
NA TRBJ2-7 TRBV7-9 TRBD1 TGTGCCAGCAGCTTCCGGGACAGGGTCGAGCAGTACTTC CASSFRDRVEQYF
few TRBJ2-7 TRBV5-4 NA TGTGCCAGCAGCTCCTGGACAGGGAGGGCAGGGACCTACGAGCAGTACTTC CASSSWTGRAGTYEQYF
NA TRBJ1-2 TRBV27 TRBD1 TGTGCCAGCAGTTTATCCCCGCGCTTAAGGGGGCGCTTATACTATGGCTACACCTTC CASSLSPRLRGRLYYGYTF
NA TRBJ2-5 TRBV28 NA TGTGCCAGCAACCCCAATTTCAGGGTGGGGGAGACCCAGTACTTC CASNPNFRVGETQYF
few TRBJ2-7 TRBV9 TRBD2 TGTGCCAGCAGCGCATCTAGCGGGAGCCTCCCCGAGCAGTACTTC CASSASSGSLPEQYF
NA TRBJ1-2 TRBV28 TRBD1 TGTGCCAGCATCCAGGACAGGGGCTGGGGTGGCTACACCTTC CASIQDRGWGGYTF
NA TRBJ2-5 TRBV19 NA TGTGCCAGTAGTACCCGTCGAAAGGGGGTCGCGGAGACCCAGTACTTC CASSTRRKGVAETQYF
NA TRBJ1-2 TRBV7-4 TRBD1 TGTGCCAGCAGCTCCCAACCTGACAGGGGGGTTATCTATGGCTACACCTTC CASSSQPDRGVIYGYTF
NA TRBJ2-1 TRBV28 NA TGTGCCAGCAGTTCCTACCGCAATGAGCAGTTCTTC CASSSYRNEQFF
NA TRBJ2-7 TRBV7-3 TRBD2 TGTGCCAGCAGCTTGCTAGCGGGCGCCTACGAGCAGTACTTC CASSLLAGAYEQYF
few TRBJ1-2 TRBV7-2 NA TGTGCCAGCAGCCCCCGCCCAGTGATCTCTTATGGCTACACCTTC CASSPRPVISYGYTF
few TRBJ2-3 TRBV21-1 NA TGTGCCAGCAGCAAGCCCGGGACAGGGTCCACAGATACGCAGTATTTT CASSKPGTGSTDTQYF
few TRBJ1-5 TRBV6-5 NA TGTGCCAGCAGTTACTCGACGGGTCAGCCCCAGCATTTT CASSYSTGQPQHF
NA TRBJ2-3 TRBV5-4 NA TGTGCCAGCAGCTTGAAGGGGAGGACAGATACGCAGTATTTT CASSLKGRTDTQYF
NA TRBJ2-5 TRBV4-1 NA TGCGCCAGCAGTCAGTTGGGACTGCCCCAAGAGACCCAGTACTTC CASSQLGLPQETQYF
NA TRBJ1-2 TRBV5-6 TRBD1 TGTGCCAGCAGCCCTGACAGGGGGACCAACTATGGCTACACCTTC CASSPDRGTNYGYTF
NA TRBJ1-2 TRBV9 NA TGTGCCAGCAGCGTAGGAGTAGGGACTGAAGCTAACTATGGCTACACCTTC CASSVGVGTEANYGYTF
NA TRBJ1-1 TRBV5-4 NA TGTGCCAGCAGCAGGGGTGGGACTGAAGCTTTCTTT CASSRGGTEAFF
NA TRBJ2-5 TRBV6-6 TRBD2 TGTGCCAGCGGACCGCGGGGGGCACAAGAGACCCAGTACTTC CASGPRGAQETQYF
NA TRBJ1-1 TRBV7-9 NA TGTGCCAGCAGCTTCGGAGGGGATTTGGACACTGAAGCTTTCTTT CASSFGGDLDTEAFF
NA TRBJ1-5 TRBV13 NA TGTGCCAGCAGCTTAGGGACATTGGGCCAGCCCCAGCATTTT CASSLGTLGQPQHF
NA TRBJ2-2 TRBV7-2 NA TGTGCCAGCAGCCGACAAGCCGGGGTGAACACCGGGGAGCTGTTTTTT CASSRQAGVNTGELFF
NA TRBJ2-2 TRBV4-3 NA TGCGCCAGCAGCCAAGAGGTTGGGGCCACCGGGGAGCTGTTTTTT CASSQEVGATGELFF
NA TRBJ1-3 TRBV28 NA TGTGCCAGCAGTTTCGGGGACTCTGGAAACACCATATATTTT CASSFGDSGNTIYF
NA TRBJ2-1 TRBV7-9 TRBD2 TGTGCCAGCAGCCGAGACATACTGACTAGCGGGAGCCACAATGAGCAGTTCTTC CASSRDILTSGSHNEQFF
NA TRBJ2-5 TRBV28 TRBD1 TGTGCCAGCAGCCGGGACAGGGGGGATTTAGAGACCCAGTACTTC CASSRDRGDLETQYF
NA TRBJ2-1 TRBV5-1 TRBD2 TGCGCCAGCAGCTCGACTAGCGGATCCTACAATGAGCAGTTCTTC CASSSTSGSYNEQFF
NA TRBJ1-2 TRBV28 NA TGTGCCAGCAGTTTCGTCCGGGGGGACTATGCTAACTATGGCTACACCTTC CASSFVRGDYANYGYTF